These 10 T cell receptor beta chains were sequenced from one sample in a study of blood T cell repertoires in COVID-19. TCRdb keeps only in-frame clones here, not all; method: immunoSEQ multiplex PCR. The sample yields some 240,000 clones, around 83% seen once. The sequencing input was peripheral blood. Receptors originate from an older woman with active or convalescent COVID-19.

V is TRBV3-1 (or the pseudogene TRBV3-2) and J is TRBJ1-5; D not resolved. The ends were cut back, 0 bases at V and 0 bases at J, with 6 bases in the middle. Germline V CDR1 and CDR2: LGHDT, YNNKEL (reference sequence). The CDR3 totals 15 residues. In nucleotides, the CDR3 is TGTGCCAGCAGCCAAGATAGTCTTAGCAATCAGCCCCAGCATTTT. Its translation: CASSQDSLSNQPQHF.

The gene calls are TRBV29-1 and TRBJ1-4; D call uncertain. The CDR3 loop spans 11 amino acids. Deletions cut 8 bases from V and 8 bases from J, with 12 bases between. Per the germline V gene, CDR1 is SQVTM and CDR2 is ANQGSEA. The CDR3 loop is CSLKSVEKLFF. In DNA, the CDR3 is TGCAGCCTAAAATCCGTGGAAAAACTGTTTTTT.

The chain recombines TRBV19 with TRBJ1-5; D remains unclear. The V end was cut by 8 bases, the J end by 6 bases, with 20 bases between. Germline CDR1 is LNHDA and CDR2 is SQIVND (reference sequence). The CDR3 runs to 15 residues. The CDR3 DNA reads TGTGCCAGTCTGGATCGACGGGGTCGCGGTCAGCCCCAGCATTTT. Translated, it gives CASLDRRGRGQPQHF.

J is TRBJ1-1 and V is TRBV4-3; 7 bases map to TRBD1. The CDR3 is 14 residues long. CDR1 is LGHNA, CDR2 YSLEER, per germline. Trimming at V came to 2 bases and at J to 1 base, leaving 1 base not matched to a gene. Here the CDR3 DNA reads TGCGCCAGCAGCCAAAACAGGGGGAACACTGAAGCTTTCTTT. Its protein is CASSQNRGNTEAFF.

The chain combines TRBV2 with TRBJ1-2; 7 bases are shared with TRBD1. This CDR3 region has 14 residues. CDR1 is SNHLY, CDR2 FYNNEI, per germline. V dropped 5 bases and J dropped 2; count of bases not matched to a gene: 5. This CDR3 is CASSFSQGNYGYTF. DNA of the CDR3: TGTGCCAGCAGTTTTTCACAGGGGAACTATGGCTACACCTTC.

CDR3 nucleotide sequence: TGTGCCAGCTCCCCGGGGTCCTCCTACGAGCAGTACTTC. It is translated as CASSPGSSYEQYF. The chain is built from TRBV28 and TRBJ2-7; tentatively, D is TRBD2 (5 bases). Deletions cut 8 bases from V and 0 bases from J, with 11 bases between. The CDR3 is 13 residues long. The germline V gene encodes CDR1 MDHEN and CDR2 SYDVKM.

This clone has more than one count but fewer than ten. The gene calls are TRBV6-2 or TRBV6-3 and TRBJ2-7, with unresolved D. Germline V gene sequence: CDR1 MNHEY, CDR2 SVGEGT. V was clipped by 7 bases and J by 2 bases, with 21 bases between them. This CDR3 contains 16 residues. CDR3: CASNPARRKETYEQYF. In DNA, the CDR3 is TGTGCCAGCAACCCCGCGCGGCGGAAGGAGACCTACGAGCAGTACTTC.

The J gene is TRBJ2-1, the V gene TRBV15, with D perhaps TRBD2 (5 bases). The CDR3 is 16 amino acids. Trimming took off 0 bases at V and 7 bases at J, with 16 bases between the two ends. Germline V lookup: CDR1 LNHNV, CDR2 YYDKDF (reference sequence). The CDR3 DNA reads as TGTGCCACCAGCAGAGATAGGAGGAATAATGGGAATGAGCAGTTCTTC. This codes for CATSRDRRNNGNEQFF.

The rearrangement joins TRBV30 to TRBJ2-6; no reliable D call. The CDR3 has 13 amino acids. The ends were cut back, 7 bases at V and 3 bases at J, with 10 bases in the middle. Germline CDR1 GTSNPN, CDR2 SVGIG (reference sequence). The CDR3 DNA sequence: TGTGCCTCCAGAATTGGTGGGGCCAACGTCCTGACTTTC. Its translation is CASRIGGANVLTF.

CDR3 sequence (DNA): TGTGCCAGCAGCTTAGAATTGTCAGGGTTCGGCTACACCTTC. Its translation: CASSLELSGFGYTF. The chain couples TRBV7-9 to TRBJ1-2; weak D call: TRBD1 (5 bases). The CDR3 consists of 14 residues. Trimming left V 1 base short and J 8 bases short, with 14 bases between. Germline CDR1 is SEHNR and CDR2 is FQNEAQ (reference sequence).